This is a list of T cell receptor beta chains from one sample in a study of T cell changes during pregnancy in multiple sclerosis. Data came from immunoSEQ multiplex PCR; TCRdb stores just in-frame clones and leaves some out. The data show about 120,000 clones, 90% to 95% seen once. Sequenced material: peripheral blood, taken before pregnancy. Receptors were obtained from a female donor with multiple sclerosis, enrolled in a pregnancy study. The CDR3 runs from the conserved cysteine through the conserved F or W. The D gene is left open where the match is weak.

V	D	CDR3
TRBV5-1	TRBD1	CASSPAGQGLDYGYTF
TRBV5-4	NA	CASSFSPDQPQHF
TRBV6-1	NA	CASSEELVSPEAFF
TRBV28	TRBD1	CASSGQGALQETQYF
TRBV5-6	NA	CASSLDPLRGTQYF
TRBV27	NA	CASSLPRQYNSPLHF
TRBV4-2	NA	CASSQEAGLLRVSSYEQYF
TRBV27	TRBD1	CASGDRGNNEQFF
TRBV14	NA	CASSQGRGANTGELFF
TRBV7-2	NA	CASSLGGLAGLGTEAFF
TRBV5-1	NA	CASSSLTGSSPEAFF
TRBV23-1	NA	CASSQGRGSVGPMNTEAFF
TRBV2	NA	CAIETGTDTQYF
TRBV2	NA	CASSPDPRAQYF
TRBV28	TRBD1	CASSLPQGGFNQPQHF
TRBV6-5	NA	CASSRVGLSTEAFF